This passage covers 24 T cell receptor beta chains from one sample sequenced in a study of shared T cell receptors in the human thymus. TCRdb keeps only in-frame clones here, not all; method: immunoSEQ multiplex PCR. The sample includes 700,000 or so clones, 80% to 90% of them seen just once. This sample was shared with a second study, whose subject was human thymus T cells.

Sequencing was done on a sample of thymocytes. The receptors here all came from a girl under three years old with a congenital heart defect.

The chain carries TRBV6-1 and TRBJ1-2; 9 nucleotides align to TRBD1. This CDR3 is 17 amino acids long. Germline CDR1 reads MNHNS; CDR2 reads SASEGT. Trimming cost V 4 bases and J 1 base; bases outside gene matches: 10. In DNA, the CDR3 is TGTGCCAGCAGTGGGGGGACAGGGAACCTATTTAACTATGGCTACACCTTC. Translating it yields CASSGGTGNLFNYGYTF.

V is TRBV13 and J is TRBJ1-5; tentatively, D is TRBD1 (5 bases). This CDR3 comprises 17 residues. Trimming stripped 3 bases from V and 1 base from J, with 16 bases between. CDR1 and CDR2 from the germline V gene are PRHDT and FYEKMQ (reference sequence). The CDR3 DNA reads as TGTGCCAGCAGCTTTTTGGGGGGGGTTCGCAGCAATCAGCCCCAGCATTTT. This gives the protein CASSFLGGVRSNQPQHF. Supplemented by reference TRBV13 and TRBJ1-5, the full variable domain reads AAGVIQSPRHLIKEKRETATLKCYPIPRHDTVYWYQQGPGQDPQFLISFYEKMQSDKGSIPDRFSAQQFSDYHSELNMSSLELGDSALYFCASSFLGGVRSNQPQHFGDGTRLSIL.

V and J are TRBV7-2 and TRBJ2-7, with D possibly TRBD2 on 6 matching bases. V lost 4 bases and J 0 bases, leaving 13 bases between the germline ends. The germline V gene encodes CDR1 SGHTA and CDR2 FQGNSA. The CDR3 extends over 15 amino acids. CDR3 in DNA: TGTGCCAGCAGCTGGAGGGGAGAGGCCTCCTACGAGCAGTACTTC. Translating it yields CASSWRGEASYEQYF. Complete variable domain (other parts from reference TRBV7-2 and TRBJ2-7): GAGVSQSPSNKVTEKGKDVELRCDPISGHTALYWYRQSLGQGLEFLIYFQGNSAPDKSGLPSDRFSAERTGGSVSTLTIQRTQQEDSAVYLCASSWRGEASYEQYFGPGTRLTVT.

The rearrangement joins TRBV28 to TRBJ1-1, with unresolved D. V dropped 6 bases and J dropped 1 base, with 15 bases sitting between them. The CDR3 covers 15 residues. CDR1 and CDR2 (germline): MDHEN, SYDVKM. The CDR3 here is CASSWRQRRNTEAFF. CDR3 DNA: TGTGCCAGCAGCTGGCGCCAGCGGCGGAACACTGAAGCTTTCTTT.

V and J are TRBV9 and TRBJ1-1; TRBD1 is a possible D gene (5 bases). The CDR3 has 15 amino acids. V lost 3 bases and J 1 base, leaving 13 bases between the germline ends. Germline V lookup: CDR1 SGDLS, CDR2 YYNGEE. CDR3 region: CASSEGAPKNTEAFF. CDR3 sequence (DNA): TGTGCCAGCAGCGAAGGGGCCCCGAAGAACACTGAAGCTTTCTTT.

V is TRBV11-2 and J is TRBJ1-2, with D tentatively TRBD1 (5 bases). Germline loops: CDR1 SGHAT, CDR2 FQNNGV. The CDR3 totals 14 residues. V lost 5 bases and J 8 bases, leaving 18 bases between the germline ends. CDR3 nucleotide sequence: TGTGCCAGCAGCCTAAACCCCAGGGTGGGCGGCTACACCTTC. Its translation: CASSLNPRVGGYTF.

This clone was seen once. The rearrangement uses TRBV15 and TRBJ2-7; D might be TRBD2 (6 bases). This CDR3 has 18 residues. The germline gives CDR1 LNHNV, CDR2 YYDKDF (reference sequence). V was pared by 3 bases and J by 0 bases, with 21 bases between. The CDR3 bases are TGTGCCACCAGCAGGGCCTCCTTAACTAGCAATAGCTCCTACGAGCAGTACTTC. Protein: CATSRASLTSNSSYEQYF.

The gene calls are TRBV27 and TRBJ1-2; tentative D call: TRBD1 (6 bases). The CDR3 is made up of 16 amino acids. Deletions cut 8 bases from V and 4 bases from J, with 23 bases between. Germline V gene lookup returns CDR1 MNHEY and CDR2 SMNVEV (reference sequence). In nucleotides, the CDR3 is TGTGCCAGCTCCCCCCAGTGCTGGGGGCAGGGCTATGGCTACACCTTC. This gives the protein CASSPQCWGQGYGYTF.

CDR3 in DNA: TGTGCCAGCAGCTTGGCCTCATCGGGGTGGGAGACCCAGTACTTC. Translated: CASSLASSGWETQYF. V and J are TRBV5-8 and TRBJ2-5; tentative D call: TRBD2 (5 bases). Trimming left V 0 bases short and J 5 bases short, with 14 bases between. The CDR3 has 15 residues. Germline CDR1 is SGHTS and CDR2 is YDEGEE.

The genes are TRBV7-6 and TRBJ2-7, with 9 bases identical to TRBD1. V was clipped by 5 bases and J by 5 bases; unmatched bases: 10. The germline V gene encodes CDR1 SGHVS and CDR2 FNYEAQ. This CDR3 spans 15 amino acids. For the CDR3, the DNA is TGTGCCAGCAGCGACCGGGACAGGGCGAGCCACGAGCAGTACTTC. Encoded protein: CASSDRDRASHEQYF.

This clone was detected once. The gene calls are TRBV11-2 and TRBJ2-7; 7 bases align to TRBD1. The V gene's germline CDR1 is SGHAT and CDR2 FQNNGV. The CDR3 runs to 15 residues. Losses at the gene ends were 3 bases for V and 0 bases for J; bases not matched to a gene: 5. This CDR3 reads CASSLNRDSSYEQYF. Written as DNA, the CDR3 is TGTGCCAGCAGCTTGAACAGGGACAGCTCCTACGAGCAGTACTTC. The whole variable domain, remainder taken from reference TRBV11-2 and TRBJ2-7, is EAGVAQSPRYKIIEKRQSVAFWCNPISGHATLYWYQQILGQGPKLLIQFQNNGVVDDSQLPKDRFSAERLKGVDSTLKIQPAKLEDSAVYLCASSLNRDSSYEQYFGPGTRLTVT.

J is TRBJ1-2 and V is TRBV28; D gene unclear. V was shortened by 1 base and J by 3 bases, with 12 bases between the two germline ends. The germline V gene has CDR1 MDHEN and CDR2 SYDVKM. The CDR3 is 15 residues long. CDR3 coding DNA: TGTGCCAGCAGTTTATTCTGGTTTCAGGACTATGGCTACACCTTC. Translated, it gives CASSLFWFQDYGYTF.

The chain has TRBV27 and TRBJ2-7, with D possibly being TRBD2 (5 bases). The germline V gene encodes CDR1 MNHEY and CDR2 SMNVEV (reference sequence). The CDR3 has 15 amino acids. With 1 base removed from V and 5 bases from J, the gap between germline ends came to 15 bases. The CDR3 sequence is CASSLYGTEAHEQYF. The CDR3 DNA is TGTGCCAGCAGTTTATACGGCACGGAGGCCCACGAGCAGTACTTC.

The V gene is TRBV5-1, the J gene TRBJ1-1; 7 bases agree with TRBD1. Germline assignment: CDR1 SGHRS and CDR2 YFSETQ. Unmatched junction bases numbered 14, after V lost 2 bases and J lost 1 base. The CDR3 runs to 18 residues. Here the CDR3 reads CASSFTYPGGMKNTEAFF. In nucleotides, the CDR3 is TGCGCCAGCAGCTTCACTTACCCAGGGGGAATGAAGAACACTGAAGCTTTCTTT.

The V and J genes are TRBV29-1 and TRBJ1-2, with a possible D match to TRBD1 (6 bases). The germline V and J ends were trimmed by 3 bases and 8 bases, with 10 bases remaining between them. The CDR3 runs to 11 residues. CDR1 and CDR2 from the germline V gene are SQVTM and ANQGSEA. CDR3 nucleotide sequence: TGCAGCGTTGATCACAGGGCAGGCTACACCTTC. Amino acid sequence: CSVDHRAGYTF.

This chain connects TRBV5-1 to TRBJ1-1; the D gene is possibly TRBD1 (6 bases). There are 14 residues in the CDR3. V was shortened by 5 bases and J by 5 bases, with 16 bases between the two germline ends. Germline V gives CDR1 SGHRS, CDR2 YFSETQ. CDR3 sequence (DNA): TGCGCCAGCAGAACAGGGAAAGTTGGGACTGAAGCTTTCTTT. Translated: CASRTGKVGTEAFF.

The chain is built from TRBV7-2 and TRBJ1-2, with 9 bases lining up with TRBD1. CDR1 and CDR2 (germline): SGHTA, FQGNSA. V was clipped by 3 bases and J by 1 base; unmatched bases: 12. CDR3 size: 18 residues. The CDR3 protein is CASSFGTGQSPDNYGYTF. Written as DNA, the CDR3 is TGTGCCAGCAGCTTTGGGACAGGGCAATCCCCCGATAACTATGGCTACACCTTC.

The genes are TRBV5-4 and TRBJ2-1, with D uncertain. V was cut by 2 bases and J by 5 bases, with 14 bases left in between. The CDR3 consists of 15 residues. CDR1 SGHNT and CDR2 YYREEE come from the germline V gene (reference sequence). The CDR3 region is CASSFLQPRDNEQFF. The CDR3 coding sequence is TGTGCCAGCAGCTTTCTACAGCCCCGAGACAATGAGCAGTTCTTC.

The V and J genes are TRBV14 and TRBJ2-1; perhaps TRBD1 as D (6 bases). This CDR3 comprises 15 residues. The germline CDR1 and CDR2 sequences are SGHDN and FVKESK. V was shortened by 5 bases and J by 2 bases, with 13 bases between the two germline ends. CDR3 protein: CASSAGQRTYNEQFF. Here the CDR3 DNA reads TGTGCCAGCAGCGCAGGACAGAGAACCTACAATGAGCAGTTCTTC. The whole variable domain, remainder taken from reference TRBV14 and TRBJ2-1, is EAGVTQFPSHSVIEKGQTVTLRCDPISGHDNLYWYRRVMGKEIKFLLHFVKESKQDESGMPNNRFLAERTGGTYSTLKVQPAELEDSGVYFCASSAGQRTYNEQFFGPGTRLTVL.

The V and J genes are TRBV25-1 and TRBJ2-7; tentatively, D is TRBD2 (6 bases). Trimming took off 1 base at V and 1 base at J, with 11 bases between the two ends. The germline gives CDR1 MGHDK, CDR2 SYGVNS. CDR3 length equals 15 residues. The CDR3 loop reads CASSESGDGSYEQYF. As DNA, the CDR3 is TGTGCCAGCAGTGAATCGGGGGACGGATCCTACGAGCAGTACTTC.

With respect to this clone: Additional DNA sequences in this sample encode the identical CDR3. The rearrangement links TRBV11-2 to TRBJ2-7, with 10 bases lining up with TRBD2. Germline lookup yields CDR1 SGHAT and CDR2 FQNNGV. This CDR3 is 13 amino acids long. Trimming removed 10 bases from V and 3 bases from J; junction bases left unmatched: 6. The CDR3 DNA follows: TGTGCCATCAAAAGGACTAGCGGCTACGAGCAGTACTTC. Its protein is CAIKRTSGYEQYF.

The gene calls are TRBV4-1 and TRBJ2-7; weak D call: TRBD1 (6 bases). The V end was cut by 2 bases, the J end by 2 bases, with 16 bases between. Germline lookup yields CDR1 MGHRA and CDR2 YSYEKL. The CDR3 loop spans 16 amino acids. The CDR3 region is CASSQSPQGLAYEQYF. In nucleotides, the CDR3 is TGCGCCAGCAGCCAATCGCCCCAGGGGTTAGCCTACGAGCAGTACTTC.

The chain couples TRBV9 to TRBJ1-2; 12 nucleotides line up with TRBD1. The CDR3 has 14 residues. Per the germline V gene, CDR1 is SGDLS and CDR2 is YYNGEE. V was clipped by 5 bases and J by 5 bases; unmatched bases: 4. CDR3 protein: CASRGTGGLYGYTF. The CDR3, as DNA: TGTGCCAGCAGGGGGACAGGGGGCTTGTATGGCTACACCTTC.

The rearrangement links TRBV5-5 to TRBJ1-5; 7 nucleotides agree with TRBD1. J gave up 9 bases and V 2 bases, and 14 bases lay outside the gene matches. The CDR3 loop spans 16 amino acids. CDR1 is SGHKS, CDR2 YYEKEE, per germline (reference sequence). DNA of the CDR3: TGTGCCAGCAGCTTAAGACAGGGCCATCAAGGGGGGCCCCAGCATTTT. It codes for CASSLRQGHQGGPQHF.